These 29 T cell receptor beta chains were sequenced from one sample in a study of blood T cells in healthy people across ages. With a J-beta primer mix and a sample-barcoded 5' primer, a second PCR ran 7 to 11 cycles. TCRdb recomputed calls from the 5' RACE reads with MiXCR, one row per CDR3 protein. This sample has about 1,000,000 distinct CDR3 sequences; roughly 45% occur once, and the top ten carry approximately 19%. The specimen sequenced was blood. These receptors were collected from a woman between 55 and 75 years old in good health.

This clonotype appeared a few times. The chain is built from TRBV27 and TRBJ2-5, with 12 bases fitting TRBD2. The J segment lost 4 bases and the V segment lost 5 bases, leaving 8 bases of the junction unmatched. Germline CDR1 is MNHEY and CDR2 is SMNVEV (reference sequence). The CDR3 spans 16 residues. The CDR3 DNA sequence: TGTGCCAGCAGTCACCCTAGCGGGAGGGCCCCAGAGACCCAGTACTTC. This sequence encodes CASSHPSGRAPETQYF.

The V and J genes are TRBV7-9 and TRBJ2-1, with TRBD1 matching over 11 bases. Germline CDR1 SEHNR, CDR2 FQNEAQ (reference sequence). The CDR3 is 16 residues long. Losses at the gene ends were 5 bases for V and 9 bases for J; bases not matched to a gene: 12. CDR3 sequence reads: CASSPPGQGAGGEQFF. DNA for the CDR3: TGTGCCAGCAGCCCCCCAGGACAGGGGGCGGGTGGTGAGCAGTTCTTC.

The chain joins TRBV4-2 to TRBJ2-1, with 10 bases lining up with TRBD2. The V gene's germline CDR1 is LGHNA and CDR2 YNFKEQ. With 5 bases clipped from V and 5 bases from J, the junction kept 6 bases outside the gene matches. The CDR3 sequence is 15 residues long. CDR3 region: CASSDGLAVNNEQFF. CDR3 DNA: TGTGCCAGCAGCGACGGACTAGCGGTTAACAATGAGCAGTTCTTC.

This clonotype was detected a few times. This chain connects TRBV5-1 to TRBJ1-1; D is unclear. V dropped 0 bases and J dropped 0 bases, with 6 bases sitting between them. Germline V CDR1 and CDR2: SGHRS, YFSETQ. The CDR3 is 14 amino acids. CDR3 DNA sequence: TGCGCCAGCAGCTTGGCTTTCCTGAACACTGAAGCTTTCTTT. Protein sequence: CASSLAFLNTEAFF.

This clonotype was seen only a few times. The CDR3 loop reads CASSQLSGQGAYEQYF. Here the CDR3 DNA reads TGCGCCAGCAGCCAACTCTCGGGACAGGGGGCCTACGAGCAGTACTTC. The chain recombines TRBV4-1 with TRBJ2-5, with 11 nucleotides matching TRBD1. The DNA end is a closer match to TRBJ2-7, so the J assignment may be wrong. The CDR3 is 16 amino acids. Germline CDR1 reads MGHRA; CDR2 reads YSYEKL.

The rearrangement links TRBV10-3 to TRBJ1-5; D might be TRBD1 (5 bases). V was clipped by 4 bases and J by 4 bases, with 11 bases between them. This CDR3 contains 14 residues. Per germline, CDR1 ENHRY and CDR2 SYGVKD. DNA for the CDR3: TGTGCCATCAGTGGTGCGGCAGGGAATCAGCCCCAGCATTTT. It specifies CAISGAAGNQPQHF.

The chain has TRBV18 and TRBJ2-5; D is unresolved. Trimming stripped 0 bases from V and 11 bases from J, with 19 bases between. CDR3 size: 15 residues. Germline V gene sequence: CDR1 KGHSH, CDR2 LQKENI. The CDR3 coding sequence is TGTGCCAGCTCACCACCAAACAGTCCCTACAATGAGCAGTACTTC. Translation: CASSPPNSPYNEQYF. Combining the CDR3 with reference TRBV18 and TRBJ2-5 gives the whole variable domain NAGVMQNPRHLVRRRGQEARLRCSPMKGHSHVYWYRQLPEEGLKFMVYLQKENIIDESGMPKERFSAEFPKEGPSILRIQQVVRGDSAAYFCASSPPNSPYNEQYFGPGTRLLVL.

This clonotype showed up just a few times. The rearrangement links TRBV27 to TRBJ2-5; TRBD1 is a possible D gene (6 bases). The CDR3 totals 15 residues. CDR1 is MNHEY, CDR2 SMNVEV, per germline (reference sequence). The germline V and J ends were trimmed by 4 bases and 2 bases, with 14 bases remaining between them. The DNA for the CDR3 is TGTGCCAGCAGTTCATGGGGGCAGATTCAAGAGACCCAGTACTTC. Translating it yields CASSSWGQIQETQYF.

This clonotype occurred many times. The chain uses TRBV27 and TRBJ2-7, with D uncertain. Per germline, CDR1 MNHEY and CDR2 SMNVEV (reference sequence). Trimming stripped 5 bases from V and 3 bases from J, with 14 bases between. This CDR3 has 14 residues. The CDR3 coding sequence is TGTGCCAGCAGTCCACGACTCACAAGCTACGAGCAGTACTTC. Translation: CASSPRLTSYEQYF.

The rearrangement uses TRBV5-6 and TRBJ2-1; D not resolved. This CDR3 has 15 residues. The V gene lost 5 bases and the J gene lost 0 bases, with 12 bases spanning the gap. CDR1 and CDR2 from the germline V gene are SGHDT and YYEEEE. In DNA, the CDR3 is TGTGCCAGCAGTTCAGAAAGGAGCTCCTACAATGAGCAGTTCTTC. It translates to CASSSERSSYNEQFF.

This clonotype was counted many times. V is TRBV5-1 and J is TRBJ2-1; D tentatively fits TRBD1 or TRBD2 (5 bases each). V lost 0 bases and J 1 base, leaving 8 bases between the germline ends. Germline V gene data show CDR1 as SGHRS and CDR2 as YFSETQ. The CDR3 contains 15 residues. CDR3 in amino acids: CASSLERGSYNEQFF. CDR3 nucleotides: TGCGCCAGCAGCTTGGAGAGGGGATCCTACAATGAGCAGTTCTTC.

This clonotype occurred a few times. The chain is built from TRBV20-1 and TRBJ2-5; 7 bases are shared with TRBD2. The DNA end is a closer match to TRBJ2-7, so the J assignment may be wrong. CDR3 length: 14 amino acids. CDR1 and CDR2 from the germline V gene are DFQATT and SNEGSKA (reference sequence). The CDR3 protein is CSASLRREWVEQYF. The CDR3 nucleotides are TGCAGTGCTAGCCTCCGGCGGGAGTGGGTCGAGCAGTACTTC.

Only a few counts were recorded for this clonotype. J is TRBJ2-1 and V is TRBV20-1, with 9 bases lining up with TRBD2. The CDR3 is 16 amino acids. V shed 3 bases, J shed 2 bases, and the junction held 8 bases outside the gene matches. The germline V gene has CDR1 DFQATT and CDR2 SNEGSKA (reference sequence). This chain's CDR3 is CSASVMAGGTYNEQFF. The DNA of the CDR3 is TGCAGTGCTAGCGTCATGGCGGGAGGGACCTACAATGAGCAGTTCTTC.

As concerns this clonotype: Its ends do not fully match the called genes, so a read error is possible. The chain employs TRBV24-1 and TRBJ2-1; the D gene is possibly TRBD2 (5 bases). The CDR3 length is 14 residues. CDR1 and CDR2 from the germline V gene are KGHDR and SFDVKD. The chain's CDR3 is CAISVGGRNNEQFF. The CDR3 DNA reads as TGTGCCATCAGTGTTGGCGGGCGTAACAATGAGCAGTTCTTC.

This clonotype was picked up a small number of times. The CDR3 DNA reads as TGTGCCAGCTCACCGGAGCACAGAGCCACTGAAGCTTTCTTT. This translates into CASSPEHRATEAFF. The J gene is TRBJ1-1, the V gene TRBV18; no reliable D call. The V and J ends lost 3 bases and 4 bases respectively, with 12 bases between them. CDR3 length equals 14 residues. Germline-derived CDR1 and CDR2 are KGHSH and LQKENI.

There are a few counts of this clonotype. The CDR3 sequence: CASTGQGRETQYF. The CDR3 DNA follows: TGTGCCAGCACGGGACAGGGAAGGGAGACCCAGTACTTC. The gene calls are TRBV3-1 and TRBJ2-5; 9 positions match TRBD1. After removal of 7 bases from V and 5 bases from J, the junction contained 5 bases not matched to a gene. The germline V gene has CDR1 LGHDT and CDR2 YNNKEL (reference sequence). This CDR3 contains 13 residues.

The rearrangement uses TRBV12-3 or TRBV12-4 and TRBJ2-4; D tentatively fits TRBD1 or TRBD2 (7 bases each). The J call may be incorrect, as the DNA end agrees better with TRBJ2-5. The CDR3 is 14 amino acids. The CDR3 loop is CASSLPRGGETQYF. CDR3 sequence (DNA): TGTGCCAGCAGTTTACCCAGGGGGGGGGAGACCCAGTACTTC.

The CDR3 spells CASSQVHNEQFF. Written as DNA, the CDR3 is TGTGCCAGCAGCCAAGTTCACAATGAGCAGTTCTTC. This chain links TRBV4-2 with TRBJ2-1; D is undetermined. V gave up 1 base and J gave up 5 bases, with 3 bases separating them. This CDR3 has 12 amino acids. Germline V gene sequence: CDR1 LGHNA, CDR2 YNFKEQ.

This clonotype came up once. The J gene is TRBJ2-2, the V gene TRBV11-2, with 7 bases that match TRBD1. The CDR3 is 21 amino acids. CDR1 is SGHAT and CDR2 is FQNNGV in the germline V gene. Trimming removed 3 bases from V and 4 bases from J; junction bases left unmatched: 23. The CDR3 spells CASSFRTPDRRSLLPTGELFF. The CDR3 nucleotides read TGTGCCAGCAGCTTTAGAACACCGGACAGGAGATCTCTCCTGCCCACCGGGGAGCTGTTTTTT.

This chain links TRBV27 with TRBJ2-2, with D perhaps matching TRBD1 (6 bases). CDR1 MNHEY and CDR2 SMNVEV come from the germline V gene (reference sequence). Trimming shortened V by 2 bases and J by 3 bases, and 13 bases separated the two germline ends. The CDR3 contains 16 residues. This chain's CDR3 is CASSLSQGLYTGELFF. CDR3 nucleotide sequence: TGTGCCAGCAGTTTAAGTCAGGGGCTATACACCGGGGAGCTGTTTTTT.

The chain links TRBV27 to TRBJ2-1; D unresolved. This CDR3 is 14 amino acids long. The V gene's germline CDR1 is MNHEY and CDR2 SMNVEV (reference sequence). V was shortened by 3 bases and J by 9 bases, with 15 bases between the two germline ends. The CDR3: CASSFELPPAEQFF. The CDR3 nucleotides read TGTGCCAGCAGTTTTGAACTGCCCCCCGCTGAGCAGTTCTTC.

The V call is TRBV28, the J call TRBJ1-6; the match to TRBD1 covers 10 bases. The CDR3 runs to 14 residues. Germline loops: CDR1 MDHEN, CDR2 SYDVKM. V lost 5 bases to trimming and J lost 7 bases; unmatched junction nucleotides: 2. CDR3 DNA sequence: TGTGCCAGCAGTGGGACAGGGGCAAATTCACCCCTCCACTTT. Amino acids: CASSGTGANSPLHF.

This clonotype was counted only a few times. The J gene is TRBJ2-4, the V gene TRBV7-8, with 8 bases lining up with TRBD1. CDR1 and CDR2 from the germline V gene are SGHVS and FQNEAQ. V was clipped by 5 bases and J by 0 bases; unmatched bases: 6. The CDR3 loop spans 16 amino acids. In nucleotides, the CDR3 is TGTGCCAGCAGCGAGAGACAGGGGCTAGCCAAAAACATTCAGTACTTC. This translates into CASSERQGLAKNIQYF.

V and J are TRBV6-5 and TRBJ2-7; 10 nucleotides agree with TRBD2. Trimming at V came to 11 bases and at J to 3 bases, leaving 13 bases not matched to a gene. Germline V lookup: CDR1 MNHEY, CDR2 SVGAGI. This CDR3 region has 15 residues. CDR3 protein: CASSTGLAGVYEQYF. CDR3 DNA: TGTGCCTCCTCCACTGGGCTAGCGGGAGTCTACGAGCAGTACTTC.

The V call is TRBV29-1, the J call TRBJ2-7; tentative D call: TRBD1 (6 bases). Trimming took off 3 bases at V and 3 bases at J, with 15 bases between the two ends. The CDR3 totals 14 residues. Per the germline V gene, CDR1 is SQVTM and CDR2 is ANQGSEA. The CDR3 loop reads CSVEVPGQNYEQYF. CDR3 DNA sequence: TGCAGCGTTGAGGTCCCGGGACAAAACTACGAGCAGTACTTC.

V is TRBV5-1 and J is TRBJ2-1; D unclear. V was trimmed by 0 bases and J by 7 bases, leaving 8 bases between them. The CDR3 loop spans 13 amino acids. Germline V gene sequence: CDR1 SGHRS, CDR2 YFSETQ. CDR3 nucleotide sequence: TGCGCCAGCAGCTTGGCCCCACCTAATGAGCAGTTCTTC. This codes for CASSLAPPNEQFF.

This clonotype was recorded a few times. The chain carries TRBV10-3 and TRBJ2-7; maybe TRBD2 (7 bases). CDR3 size: 18 residues. Germline CDR1 and CDR2: ENHRY and SYGVKD. V lost 0 bases, J lost 4 bases, and 22 bases lay in between. This CDR3 is CAISESTQGGRGIYEQYF. In nucleotides, the CDR3 is TGTGCCATCAGTGAGTCGACCCAGGGAGGGAGGGGGATTTACGAGCAGTACTTC.

This chain uses TRBV3-1 with TRBJ2-3; D remains unclear. This CDR3 has 14 residues. V lost 1 base, J lost 2 bases, and 7 bases lay in between. Germline assignment: CDR1 LGHDT and CDR2 YNNKEL (reference sequence). The CDR3 protein is CASSQVGLTDTQYF. The CDR3 coding sequence is TGTGCCAGCAGCCAAGTGGGCCTCACAGATACGCAGTATTTT.

The sample holds many counts of this clonotype. This rearrangement joins TRBV10-3 to TRBJ2-7, with 10 bases aligning to TRBD2. Trimming cost V 3 bases and J 0 bases; bases outside gene matches: 5. The CDR3 sequence is 16 residues long. Per germline, CDR1 ENHRY and CDR2 SYGVKD. The CDR3 nucleotides are TGTGCCATCAGTGATTCACTAGCGGGATCCTCCTACGAGCAGTACTTC. It translates to CAISDSLAGSSYEQYF.